The 30 T cell receptor beta chains below come from one sample, sequenced in a study of T-cell reconstitution after alpha-beta-depleted transplantation in children. The authors prepared the TCRbeta library with unique molecular identifiers. MiXCR was run by TCRdb on the PCR reads, yielding one entry per CDR3 protein. The sample yields more than 400,000 distinct CDR3 sequences, around two fifths seen once. Specimen: PBMCs, collected before TCRalphabeta/CD19-depleted stem cell transplant. The receptors derive from a girl aged 2-10 years with aplastic anemia, due to receive a stem cell transplant.

This chain links TRBV20-1 with TRBJ2-3; TRBD2 might be the D (5 bases). Germline loops: CDR1 DFQATT, CDR2 SNEGSKA (reference sequence). Trimming shortened V by 3 bases and J by 0 bases, and 10 bases separated the two germline ends. CDR3 length: 14 residues. CDR3 loop: CSARIGVSTDTQYF. CDR3 DNA sequence: TGCAGTGCTAGGATCGGGGTTAGCACAGATACGCAGTATTTT.

The chain uses TRBV2 and TRBJ1-5, with D possibly being TRBD1 (5 bases). The germline V gene has CDR1 SNHLY and CDR2 FYNNEI. CDR3 length: 14 amino acids. V was trimmed by 6 bases and J by 5 bases, leaving 14 bases between them. CDR3 DNA: TGTGCCAGCAGCTTGGACGGGGGGGATCAGCCCCAGCATTTT. Protein sequence: CASSLDGGDQPQHF.

This clonotype was seen only a few times. This chain links TRBV20-1 with TRBJ1-5; tentatively, D is TRBD1 (5 bases). Germline-derived CDR1 and CDR2 are DFQATT and SNEGSKA (reference sequence). With 6 bases removed from V and 2 bases from J, the gap between germline ends came to 11 bases. This CDR3 has 13 residues. Here the CDR3 DNA reads TGCAGTGCGCCAGCGGGGGGCAATCAGCCCCAGCATTTT. As protein: CSAPAGGNQPQHF.

This clonotype was found many times. V gene TRBV7-3 combines with J gene TRBJ2-1; TRBD2 might be the D (6 bases). The V end was cut by 2 bases, the J end by 4 bases, with 9 bases between. Germline V gene sequence: CDR1 SGHTA, CDR2 FQGTGA. This CDR3 spans 14 amino acids. Here the CDR3 reads CASSLRGTYNEQFF. CDR3 in DNA: TGTGCCAGCAGCTTACGCGGGACTTACAATGAGCAGTTCTTC. Looking up the rest from reference TRBV7-3 and TRBJ2-1 gives the full variable domain: GAGVSQTPSNKVTEKGKYVELRCDPISGHTALYWYRQSLGQGPEFLIYFQGTGAADDSGLPNDRFFAVRPEGSVSTLKIQRTERGDSAVYLCASSLRGTYNEQFFGPGTRLTVL.

Comment on this clonotype: Relative to the germline gene, one junction end is altered; a read error may explain this. The gene calls are TRBV29-1 and TRBJ2-1; TRBD2 matches at 13 bases. CDR1 is SQVTM, CDR2 ANQGSEA, per germline. This CDR3 is built from 20 residues. CDR3 DNA sequence: TGCAGCGTTGAAGGGAGACCAGCGTCCGGGACTAGCGGGGTATTCAATGAGCAGCTCTTC. Its protein product is CSVEGRPASGTSGVFNEQLF.

The sample holds one count of this clonotype. The CDR3 is CATSSSGRVGTEAFF. DNA for the CDR3: TGTGCCACCAGCAGTTCCGGACGGGTCGGGACTGAAGCTTTCTTT. The chain is built from TRBV15 and TRBJ1-1; no clear D. Trimming took 3 bases from V and 5 from J, leaving 16 bases between them. The CDR3 has 15 residues. Germline loops: CDR1 LNHNV, CDR2 YYDKDF (reference sequence).

CDR3 DNA: TGTGCCAGCAGTGGAGGGAGTTACACCGGGGAGCTGTTTTTT. This gives the protein CASSGGSYTGELFF. The chain carries TRBV6-4 and TRBJ2-2; TRBD2 is a possible D gene (5 bases). This CDR3 spans 14 amino acids. The V end lost 4 bases, the J end lost 3 bases, and 9 bases lay between the germline ends. Germline loops: CDR1 MRHNA, CDR2 SNTAGT.

The V and J genes are TRBV20-1 and TRBJ2-7, with D tentatively TRBD2 (7 bases). Trimming shortened V by 0 bases and J by 6 bases, and 18 bases separated the two germline ends. Germline V gene sequence: CDR1 DFQATT, CDR2 SNEGSKA (reference sequence). This CDR3 has 15 residues. This CDR3 reads CSARDMAGAFGEQYF. In nucleotides, the CDR3 is TGCAGTGCTAGAGATATGGCGGGGGCTTTTGGCGAGCAGTACTTC.

The chain carries TRBV29-1 and TRBJ1-1, with TRBD1 matching over 7 bases. V lost 3 bases to trimming and J lost 2 bases; unmatched junction nucleotides: 3. The CDR3 is 13 residues long. CDR1 is SQVTM, CDR2 ANQGSEA, per germline. The CDR3 coding sequence is TGCAGCGTTGAGGGACAGACCAACACTGAAGCTTTCTTT. It specifies CSVEGQTNTEAFF. Together with reference TRBV29-1 and TRBJ1-1, the CDR3 gives the full variable domain: SAVISQKPSRDICQRGTSLTIQCQVDSQVTMMFWYRQQPGQSLTLIATANQGSEATYESGFVIDKFPISRPNLTFSTLTVSNMSPEDSSIYLCSVEGQTNTEAFFGQGTRLTVV.

This chain links TRBV12-3 or TRBV12-4 with TRBJ2-1; D is ambiguous. The CDR3 is 11 residues long. The CDR3 reads CGLVGRDEQFF. In nucleotides, the CDR3 is TGTGGCCTCGTCGGGCGCGATGAGCAGTTCTTC.

The gene calls are TRBV4-1 and TRBJ2-1; D assignment may be TRBD1 or TRBD2 (5 bases each). Trimming stripped 4 bases from V and 8 bases from J, with 24 bases between. In germline, CDR1 is MGHRA, CDR2 YSYEKL. The CDR3 has 17 amino acids. Written as DNA, the CDR3 is TGCGCCAGCAGCCGCGTCCTCCGGGACCCCCAGGACGATGAGCAGTTCTTC. As protein: CASSRVLRDPQDDEQFF.

This chain joins TRBV20-1 and TRBJ2-3; D uncertain. This CDR3 is 12 amino acids long. The ends were cut back, 6 bases at V and 6 bases at J, with 13 bases in the middle. Per germline, CDR1 DFQATT and CDR2 SNEGSKA (reference sequence). CDR3 coding DNA: TGCAGTGCCCGGTGGAATGGGGATACGCAGTATTTT. Amino acids: CSARWNGDTQYF.

This rearrangement joins TRBV6-1 to TRBJ2-3, with D possibly being TRBD1 (5 bases). CDR1 and CDR2 from the germline V gene are MNHNS and SASEGT. V was cut by 6 bases and J by 4 bases, with 14 bases left in between. CDR3 length: 14 residues. The chain's CDR3 is CASSPHWGADTQYF. In DNA form, the CDR3 reads TGTGCCAGCAGCCCCCATTGGGGCGCAGATACGCAGTATTTT.

The rearrangement joins TRBV7-8 to TRBJ1-6; TRBD1 matches at 7 bases. The germline gives CDR1 SGHVS, CDR2 FQNEAQ. With V trimmed by 1 base and J by 10 bases, 7 bases remained unmatched. CDR3 size: 15 residues. The CDR3 region has the DNA TGTGCCAGCAGCTTAGATTACAGGGGTGGATCACCCCTCCACTTT. Its translation is CASSLDYRGGSPLHF.

The V call is TRBV7-9, the J call TRBJ2-1; D unresolved. The ends were cut back, 4 bases at V and 0 bases at J, with 7 bases in the middle. From germline, CDR1 is SEHNR and CDR2 FQNEAQ (reference sequence). This CDR3 region has 14 residues. The CDR3 bases are TGTGCCAGCAGCTCGGACCGCTCCTACAATGAGCAGTTCTTC. Translation: CASSSDRSYNEQFF.

This clonotype was recorded many times. This CDR3 reads CASSPPGTGSYEQYF. The CDR3 DNA reads as TGTGCCAGCAGCCCTCCCGGGACAGGGTCCTACGAGCAGTACTTC. This rearrangement joins TRBV3-1 to TRBJ2-7; 9 bases map to TRBD1. Germline V gene data show CDR1 as LGHDT and CDR2 as YNNKEL (reference sequence). The CDR3 runs 15 residues. V dropped 4 bases and J dropped 1; count of bases not matched to a gene: 5.

The V and J genes are TRBV27 and TRBJ2-7; D ambiguous. CDR3 length: 15 residues. Germline CDR1 is MNHEY and CDR2 is SMNVEV (reference sequence). Trimming cost V 2 bases and J 1 base, with 12 bases left between them. CDR3 bases: TGTGCCAGCAGTTTAGGGCAGGTCGGGTCCTACGAGCAGTACTTC. Protein product: CASSLGQVGSYEQYF.

This clonotype was picked up many times. The chain has TRBV5-1 and TRBJ2-1; 13 bases are shared with TRBD2. This CDR3 is built from 18 residues. The germline gives CDR1 SGHRS, CDR2 YFSETQ. V lost 6 bases, J lost 4 bases, and 13 bases stayed unmatched. The CDR3 reads CASTRTSGRVVGYNEQFF. The CDR3 DNA sequence: TGCGCCAGCACCCGGACTAGCGGGAGAGTTGTGGGTTACAATGAGCAGTTCTTC.

This clonotype turned up a few times. The rearrangement links TRBV27 to TRBJ2-7; TRBD2 might be the D (5 bases). Per germline, CDR1 MNHEY and CDR2 SMNVEV (reference sequence). CDR3 length: 15 amino acids. The V gene lost 6 bases and the J gene lost 2 bases, with 17 bases spanning the gap. Written as DNA, the CDR3 is TGTGCCAGCAGCCCCGGGGTAGCGACCACCTACGAGCAGTACTTC. Translating it yields CASSPGVATTYEQYF.

The chain joins TRBV5-1 to TRBJ2-5; 10 positions match TRBD2. Germline V gene lookup returns CDR1 SGHRS and CDR2 YFSETQ. CDR3 size: 15 residues. V gave up 4 bases and J gave up 6 bases; unmatched junction bases: 9. CDR3 coding DNA: TGCGCCAGCAGCGTGGACACTAGCGGGATAAAGACCCAGTACTTC. It yields the protein CASSVDTSGIKTQYF.

This clonotype was counted at least ten times. The rearrangement uses TRBV18 and TRBJ2-5, with 7 nucleotides matching TRBD1. Unmatched junction bases numbered 7, after V lost 8 bases and J lost 4 bases. The CDR3 totals 13 residues. Germline V gene data show CDR1 as KGHSH and CDR2 as LQKENI. The CDR3 protein is CASSPPGGETQYF. CDR3 coding DNA: TGTGCCAGCAGCCCGCCAGGGGGAGAGACCCAGTACTTC.

This clonotype was observed a handful of times. The chain carries TRBV4-3 and TRBJ2-1, with D tentatively TRBD2 (5 bases). V was shortened by 0 bases and J by 0 bases, with 15 bases between the two germline ends. Germline V lookup: CDR1 LGHNA, CDR2 YSLEER. There are 18 residues in the CDR3. The CDR3 DNA reads TGCGCCAGCAGCCAAGATTCTAGCCTGACGAGCTCCTACAATGAGCAGTTCTTC. It yields the protein CASSQDSSLTSSYNEQFF.

This clonotype appeared a few times. The V call is TRBV7-2, the J call TRBJ1-3, with 7 bases fitting TRBD1. The CDR3 is made up of 15 amino acids. V trimming: 1 base; J trimming: 5 bases; junction bases outside the gene matches: 5. Germline V gene data show CDR1 as SGHTA and CDR2 as FQGNSA. The CDR3 reads CASSLGPGGRNTIYF. As DNA, the CDR3 is TGTGCCAGCAGCTTAGGGCCAGGGGGTAGAAACACCATATATTTT.

This clonotype was counted ten times or more. The chain joins TRBV18 to TRBJ2-1; 15 positions agree with TRBD2. Trimming cost V 4 bases and J 0 bases; bases outside gene matches: 4. Looked up from germline, CDR1 is KGHSH and CDR2 is LQKENI. The CDR3 is made up of 18 amino acids. CDR3 in amino acids: CASSHGTSGRSSYNEQFF. CDR3 DNA sequence: TGTGCCAGCTCACACGGGACTAGCGGGAGGAGCTCCTACAATGAGCAGTTCTTC.

This clonotype has ten or more counts. The V gene is TRBV28, the J gene TRBJ1-3, with a possible D match to TRBD1 (6 bases). V lost 2 bases, J lost 2 bases, and 13 bases lay in between. The length of the CDR3 is 16 residues. The germline V gene has CDR1 MDHEN and CDR2 SYDVKM. CDR3 DNA: TGTGCCAGCAGTTTAAACTACAGGGCCGCTGGAAACACCATATATTTT. The encoded protein is CASSLNYRAAGNTIYF.

Of note for this clonotype: This may be a read error: a much more frequent sequence differs by one nucleotide. This rearrangement joins TRBV29-1 to TRBJ2-7; TRBD1 aligns across 8 bases. The CDR3 totals 11 residues. The germline V gene encodes CDR1 SQVTM and CDR2 ANQGSEA. This CDR3 reads CSVDRGGKQYF. CDR3 coding DNA: TGCAGTGTTGACAGGGGAGGCAAGCAGTACTTC.

This chain uses TRBV11-2 with TRBJ2-3; D call uncertain. The CDR3 loop spans 13 amino acids. Trimming took 2 bases from V and 6 from J, leaving 9 bases between them. Germline lookup yields CDR1 SGHAT and CDR2 FQNNGV. CDR3 coding DNA: TGTGCCAGCAGCTTAACCGGGTTGGATACGCAGTATTTT. This gives the protein CASSLTGLDTQYF.

The sample holds many counts of this clonotype. V and J are TRBV7-3 and TRBJ2-1; TRBD2 matches at 11 bases. CDR1 and CDR2 (germline): SGHTA, FQGTGA. The CDR3 has 18 residues. V was clipped by 0 bases and J by 7 bases; unmatched bases: 11. The CDR3 loop is CASSLTPGTSGGGNEQFF. The DNA of the CDR3 is TGTGCCAGCAGCTTAACGCCCGGGACTAGCGGAGGAGGGAATGAGCAGTTCTTC.

V gene TRBV25-1 combines with J gene TRBJ2-3; 7 bases match TRBD2. The CDR3 length is 16 residues. Germline-derived CDR1 and CDR2 are MGHDK and SYGVNS. The trim removed 1 base at V and 3 bases at J, leaving 7 bases unmatched. For the CDR3, the DNA is TGTGCCAGCAGTGAATGGGTGGGAGGGCCAACAGATACGCAGTATTTT. Its translation: CASSEWVGGPTDTQYF.

This chain uses TRBV7-8 with TRBJ2-1, with TRBD2 identical over 9 bases. Germline-derived CDR1 and CDR2 are SGHVS and FQNEAQ. The CDR3 is 17 residues long. Trimming at V came to 2 bases and at J to 5 bases, leaving 10 bases not matched to a gene. The CDR3 DNA is TGTGCCAGCAGCTTACTCGGCGGGAGGGTTGGGGACAATGAGCAGTTCTTC. Its protein product is CASSLLGGRVGDNEQFF.